This T cell receptor (beta chain) was captured in a study of blood T cell repertoires in COVID-19. Study-wide context: T cells, B-cell-depleted T cells, or PBMCs provided the cDNA or gDNA that served as material.

Participant age was roughly 18 to 100 years, and participants resided in about 25 US areas. Participants' reported clinical history set cohort assignment. As handled by the study authors: Amplification of reference gene primers was used by the study to estimate nucleated cell counts. This table comes from immunoSEQ multiplex PCR, and its TCRdb copy is limited to in-frame clones, with some not included. That table is the source of V, J and clone size, and D and trimming were worked out from the DNA. The table shows about 380,000 clones, with around 89% occurring only once. With V trimmed by 1 base and J by 7 bases, 13 bases remained unmatched. This CDR3 comprises 16 residues. Looked up from germline, CDR1 is GTSNPN and CDR2 is SVGIG (reference sequence).

Source material: PBMCs or T cells enriched from blood (not recorded which). The rearrangement uses TRBV30 and TRBJ2-1, with 7 bases matching TRBD1. This TCR derives from a young woman who had recovered from COVID-19. CDR3 nucleotides: TGTGCCTGGAGTGGTTCAAACAGGGGCCTTGTAAATGAGCAGTTCTTC. Encoded protein: CAWSGSNRGLVNEQFF.